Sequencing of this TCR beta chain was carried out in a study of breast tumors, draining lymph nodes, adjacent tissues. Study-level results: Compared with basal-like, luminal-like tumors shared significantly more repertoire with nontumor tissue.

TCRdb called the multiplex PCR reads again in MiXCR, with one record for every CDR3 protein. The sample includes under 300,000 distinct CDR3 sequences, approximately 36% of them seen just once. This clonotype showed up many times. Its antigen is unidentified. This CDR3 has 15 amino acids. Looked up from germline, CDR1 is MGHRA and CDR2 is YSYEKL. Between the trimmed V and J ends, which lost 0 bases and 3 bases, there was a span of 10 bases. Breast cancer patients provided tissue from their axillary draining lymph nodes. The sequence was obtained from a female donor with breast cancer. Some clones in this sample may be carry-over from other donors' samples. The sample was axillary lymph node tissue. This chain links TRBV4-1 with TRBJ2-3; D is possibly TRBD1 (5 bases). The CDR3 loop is CASSQDHRGTDTQYF. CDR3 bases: TGCGCCAGCAGCCAAGATCATAGGGGTACAGATACGCAGTATTTT.